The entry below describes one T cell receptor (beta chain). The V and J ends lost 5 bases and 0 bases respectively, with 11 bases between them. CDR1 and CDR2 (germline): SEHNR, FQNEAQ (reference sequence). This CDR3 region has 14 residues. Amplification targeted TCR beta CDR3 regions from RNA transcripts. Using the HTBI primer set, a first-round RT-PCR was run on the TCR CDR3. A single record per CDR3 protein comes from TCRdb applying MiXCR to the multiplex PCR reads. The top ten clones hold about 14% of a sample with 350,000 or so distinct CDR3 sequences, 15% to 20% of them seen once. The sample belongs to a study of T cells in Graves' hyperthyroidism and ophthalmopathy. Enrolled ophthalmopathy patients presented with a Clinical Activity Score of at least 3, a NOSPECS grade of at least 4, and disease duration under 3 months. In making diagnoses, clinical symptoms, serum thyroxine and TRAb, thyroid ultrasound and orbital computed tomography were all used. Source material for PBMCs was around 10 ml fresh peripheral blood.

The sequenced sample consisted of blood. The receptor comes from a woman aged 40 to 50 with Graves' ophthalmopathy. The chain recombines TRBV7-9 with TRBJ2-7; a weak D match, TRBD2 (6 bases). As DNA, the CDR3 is TGTGCCAGCAGCCCAAGCGGGCCCTCCTACGAGCAGTACTTC. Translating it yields CASSPSGPSYEQYF.